The source of this TCR beta chain is a study of blood T cell repertoires in COVID-19. Looking at the study overall: Specimens from acute and convalescent COVID-19 originated in the United States, Italy and Spain.

This clone has only a few counts. CDR1 is SGHTA, CDR2 FQGNSA, per germline. The CDR3 is made up of 13 amino acids. Trimming pared 6 bases from V and 6 bases from J, leaving 14 bases between. Sequencing was performed with immunoSEQ multiplex PCR; in TCRdb, only in-frame clones are kept and a portion is missing. The sample records more than 95,000 clones, 83% being singletons. This chain links TRBV7-2 with TRBJ1-1; D ambiguous. The sequence came from a man older than 75 with active or convalescent COVID-19. Sequenced material: peripheral blood. CDR3 in amino acids: CASSVMALAEAFF. As DNA, the CDR3 is TGTGCCAGCAGTGTGATGGCTTTGGCTGAAGCTTTCTTT. Drawing the rest from reference TRBV7-2 and TRBJ1-1, the complete variable domain is GAGVSQSPSNKVTEKGKDVELRCDPISGHTALYWYRQSLGQGLEFLIYFQGNSAPDKSGLPSDRFSAERTGGSVSTLTIQRTQQEDSAVYLCASSVMALAEAFFGQGTRLTVV.